The present TCR beta chain was sequenced within a study of cytomegalovirus exposure and HLA in healthy donors. Overall study: Early release data held roughly 90 million unique TCRs from HLA-typed donors. Study results and limitations: The authors listed some 150 TCR beta chains as cytomegalovirus-associated. Earlier findings revealed that most TCR beta V segments proved productive either about 87% or about 30% of the time.

In the case of this clone: The antigen remains unidentified.

This CDR3 comprises 13 residues. Germline V gene sequence: CDR1 GTSNPN, CDR2 SVGIG (reference sequence). V shed 0 bases and J 14 bases; nucleotides not matched to a gene: 8. PCR involved 60 Vbeta and 13 Jbeta primers. The method was immunoSEQ multiplex PCR; TCRdb's version includes in-frame clones alone and lacks a portion of them. The sample contains roughly 150,000 clones, roughly 70% of which appear only once. V is TRBV30 and J is TRBJ2-1; TRBD1 matches 9 bases. The TCR originated in a male donor in good health and CMV-seronegative. Sample: PBMCs. The CDR3 loop reads CAWSVGSRTGEFF. The CDR3 DNA sequence: TGTGCCTGGAGTGTAGGGTCTCGGACAGGGGAGTTCTTC.